This is a list of T cell receptor beta chains from one sample in a study of blood T cells in healthy people across ages. TCRdb re-analysed the 5' RACE reads in MiXCR, keeping a single row per CDR3 protein. The sample consists of almost 1 million distinct CDR3 sequences, approximately 50% of them appearing once. The sequencing sample was made of blood. These receptors came from a woman in her fifties or sixties in good health. Each CDR3 is given with its conserved first and last residue. The D gene is left open where the match is weak. Clone size is stated in some rows and not others, as once, few, many or a class when expanded.

j_call | d_call | clone_size | v_call | cdr3_nt | cdr3_aa
TRBJ2-7 | TRBD2 | few | TRBV7-2 | TGTGCCAGCAGCGCCGAGACTAGCGGGAGATTCTACGAGCAGTACTTC | CASSAETSGRFYEQYF
TRBJ2-3 | TRBD2 | few | TRBV2 | TGTGCCAGCAGCGCTAGCGGGATCAGCGTAGATACGCAGTATTTT | CASSASGISVDTQYF
TRBJ2-7 | TRBD2 | - | TRBV14 | TGTGCCAGCAGCTCCGCGCGAGCGGGGGCCTACGAGCAGTACTTC | CASSSARAGAYEQYF
TRBJ2-5 | TRBD2 | - | TRBV7-9 | TGTGCCAGCAGCTTGTGCGGGGGACAAGAGACCCAGTACTTC | CASSLCGGQETQYF
TRBJ2-7 | - | - | TRBV3-1 | TGTGCCAGCAGCCAAGTAAAGGGAGAGCAGTACTTC | CASSQVKGEQYF
TRBJ2-5 | - | - | TRBV20-1 | TGCAGTGCTAGAGAGCTAGCAGAAGAGACCCGGTACTTC | CSARELAEETRYF
TRBJ2-7 | TRBD1 | few | TRBV7-9 | TGTGCCAGCAGCTCCCGCAAGACAGGGCGGATGATGGAGCAGTACTTC | CASSSRKTGRMMEQYF
TRBJ1-2 | - | - | TRBV20-1 | TGCAGTGCCGCGGGACTCCGCTACACCTTC | CSAAGLRYTF
TRBJ2-5 | - | few | TRBV7-9 | TGTGCCAGCGGCCGGGCCTCAATGGTGACCCAGTACTTC | CASGRASMVTQYF
TRBJ2-7 | TRBD2 | - | TRBV7-2 | TGTGCCAGCAGCTTAGAGCGGGAGACACCCTACGAGCAGTACTTC | CASSLERETPYEQYF
TRBJ1-1 | - | - | TRBV28 | TGTGCCAGCAGGACAGCTAACGCTGAAGCTTTCTTT | CASRTANAEAFF
TRBJ1-5 | - | few | TRBV4-1 | TGCGCCAGCAGCCAAGATATGTGGACGCGGAGCAATCAGCCCCAGCATTTT | CASSQDMWTRSNQPQHF
TRBJ1-2 | - | few | TRBV7-9 | TGTGCCAGCATGGGGAGTAGGGATGGCTACACCTTC | CASMGSRDGYTF